A single sample is the source of the 21 T cell receptor beta chains below, sequenced in a study of T cells in Graves' hyperthyroidism and ophthalmopathy. RNA transcripts gave rise to amplified TCR beta CDR3 regions. Initially, a first-round RT-PCR of the TCR CDR3 employed the HTBI primer set. TCRdb ran MiXCR on the multiplex PCR reads and lists one entry per CDR3 protein. The table includes a few hundred thousand distinct CDR3 sequences, approximately 23% detected once. Sequencing was carried out using blood. These receptors all come from a man aged 30 to 45 with Graves' ophthalmopathy.

V and J are TRBV20-1 and TRBJ2-7; 8 nucleotides align to TRBD2. The CDR3 contains 15 residues. V lost 6 bases to trimming and J lost 3 bases; unmatched junction nucleotides: 13. Germline V lookup: CDR1 DFQATT, CDR2 SNEGSKA (reference sequence). The CDR3 sequence: CSASPQGSGNYEQYF. Written as DNA, the CDR3 is TGCAGTGCGAGCCCCCAGGGTAGCGGGAACTACGAGCAGTACTTC.

The sample holds a few counts of this clonotype. V is TRBV6-1 and J is TRBJ1-1; D might be TRBD1 (6 bases). The CDR3 runs to 14 residues. Trimming removed 6 bases from V and 2 bases from J, with 13 bases in between. Germline V gives CDR1 MNHNS, CDR2 SASEGT. In nucleotides, the CDR3 is TGTGCCAGCAGGCGGACAGATACAAACACTGAAGCTTTCTTT. Residues: CASRRTDTNTEAFF.

This clonotype was counted only a few times. The gene calls are TRBV3-1 and TRBJ1-2, with 7 bases identical to TRBD1. J gave up 3 bases and V 1 base, and 5 bases lay outside the gene matches. The CDR3 covers 15 residues. The V gene's germline CDR1 is LGHDT and CDR2 YNNKEL (reference sequence). Written as DNA, the CDR3 is TGTGCCAGCAGCCAAGTCTGGCAGGGGGACTATGGCTACACCTTC. It codes for CASSQVWQGDYGYTF.

This clonotype was picked up a small number of times. The chain uses TRBV19 and TRBJ2-7; D is perhaps TRBD2 (5 bases). Looked up from germline, CDR1 is LNHDA and CDR2 is SQIVND (reference sequence). Trimming left V 4 bases short and J 3 bases short, with 19 bases between. This CDR3 region has 16 residues. The CDR3 nucleotides are TGTGCCAGTAGTAGAAGTGTCGGGGATTCCGACTACGAGCAGTACTTC. It is translated as CASSRSVGDSDYEQYF.

The chain is built from TRBV18 and TRBJ1-2; the D gene is possibly TRBD1 (6 bases). Trimming left V 0 bases short and J 3 bases short, with 14 bases between. Germline V gene lookup returns CDR1 KGHSH and CDR2 LQKENI. The CDR3 length is 16 residues. The CDR3 coding sequence is TGTGCCAGCTCACCACCGGGTGGGGGGCAGGACTATGGCTACACCTTC. Protein: CASSPPGGGQDYGYTF.

The chain combines TRBV19 with TRBJ2-7; possibly TRBD1 for D (6 bases). The CDR3 contains 15 residues. With 4 bases removed from V and 7 bases from J, the gap between germline ends came to 20 bases. Germline assignment: CDR1 LNHDA and CDR2 SQIVND (reference sequence). This CDR3 is CASSKRTGGASEQYF. CDR3 DNA: TGTGCCAGTAGTAAACGCACTGGGGGCGCGTCAGAGCAGTACTTC.

The CDR3: CASSTRDRGRDTQYF. In nucleotides, the CDR3 is TGCGCCAGCAGCACCCGGGACAGGGGGCGGGATACGCAGTATTTT. This rearrangement joins TRBV5-1 to TRBJ2-3; TRBD1 aligns across 12 bases. V lost 4 bases to trimming and J lost 6 bases; unmatched junction nucleotides: 6. CDR3 length: 15 residues. Germline V lookup: CDR1 SGHRS, CDR2 YFSETQ. Full variable domain (outside the CDR3, taken from reference TRBV5-1 and TRBJ2-3): KAGVTQTPRYLIKTRGQQVTLSCSPISGHRSVSWYQQTPGQGLQFLFEYFSETQRNKGNFPGRFSGRQFSNSRSEMNVSTLELGDSALYLCASSTRDRGRDTQYFGPGTRLTVL.

CDR3 in amino acids: CASTRTSGSSSEQFF. The CDR3 nucleotides read TGTGCCAGCACCCGGACTAGCGGGAGTTCAAGTGAGCAGTTCTTC. The V call is TRBV3-1, the J call TRBJ2-1; TRBD2 matches 13 bases. Trimming cost V 7 bases and J 9 bases; bases outside gene matches: 9. The CDR3 runs 15 residues. Germline V gives CDR1 LGHDT, CDR2 YNNKEL (reference sequence).

This chain's CDR3 is CSARDLRGTEAFF. The CDR3 DNA sequence: TGCAGTGCTAGAGATTTGCGAGGCACTGAAGCTTTCTTT. V gene TRBV20-1 combines with J gene TRBJ1-1, with no clear D. CDR1 is DFQATT, CDR2 SNEGSKA, per germline (reference sequence). Trimming cost V 0 bases and J 4 bases, with 9 bases left between them. CDR3 size: 13 residues.

The chain couples TRBV6-1 to TRBJ2-5, with 10 positions matching TRBD2. The junction had 7 bases not matched to a gene; V was cut back by 5 bases and J by 1 base. This CDR3 region has 16 residues. The germline CDR1 and CDR2 sequences are MNHNS and SASEGT. CDR3 nucleotides: TGTGCCAGCAGTCCCGGACTAGCGGAGGCCCAAGAGACCCAGTACTTC. Translated, it gives CASSPGLAEAQETQYF.

This clonotype was counted ten times or more. V gene TRBV28 combines with J gene TRBJ2-1; either TRBD1 or TRBD2 may fit D (5 bases each). Germline V lookup: CDR1 MDHEN, CDR2 SYDVKM. Trimming cost V 6 bases and J 3 bases, with 15 bases left between them. CDR3 length equals 15 residues. This chain's CDR3 is CASRVRDEIYNEQFF. In nucleotides, the CDR3 is TGTGCCAGCAGGGTCCGGGACGAGATCTACAATGAGCAGTTCTTC.

In its sample, this clonotype was seen many times. The chain uses TRBV7-9 and TRBJ2-5; D not certain. CDR3 length equals 13 residues. Germline V CDR1 and CDR2: SEHNR, FQNEAQ (reference sequence). V shed 5 bases and J shed 5 bases, with 12 bases lying between them. The CDR3: CASSPGVGETQYF. For the CDR3, the DNA is TGTGCCAGCAGCCCTGGAGTAGGGGAGACCCAGTACTTC. The full variable domain, its missing parts supplied by reference TRBV7-9 and TRBJ2-5, is DTGVSQNPRHKITKRGQNVTFRCDPISEHNRLYWYRQTLGQGPEFLTYFQNEAQLEKSRLLSDRFSAERPKGSFSTLEIQRTEQGDSAMYLCASSPGVGETQYFGPGTRLLVL.

The chain employs TRBV19 and TRBJ2-7, with D possibly being TRBD1 (6 bases). V lost 5 bases to trimming and J lost 2 bases, with 22 bases between them. Germline CDR1 is LNHDA and CDR2 is SQIVND (reference sequence). The length of the CDR3 is 17 residues. CDR3 protein: CASSALSKDSVPYEQYF. As DNA, the CDR3 is TGTGCCAGTAGTGCTCTCTCCAAGGACAGCGTTCCCTACGAGCAGTACTTC.

This clonotype came up a few times. The chain carries TRBV7-3 and TRBJ2-5; D is undetermined. The CDR3 is 12 amino acids. CDR1 and CDR2 (germline): SGHTA, FQGTGA. V dropped 5 bases and J dropped 3 bases, with 7 bases sitting between them. This CDR3 reads CASSGPEETQYF. The CDR3 DNA follows: TGTGCCAGCAGCGGACCGGAAGAGACCCAGTACTTC.

Comment on this clonotype: With a much larger clone just one base away, this may be a read error. This chain links TRBV3-1 with TRBJ2-3, with D unresolved. Per the germline V gene, CDR1 is LGHDT and CDR2 is YNNKEL (reference sequence). Trimming stripped 8 bases from V and 1 base from J, with 16 bases between. The length of the CDR3 is 15 residues. The CDR3, as DNA: TGTGCCAGCGAGCATAGGGCGGACGGCACAGATACGCAGTATTTT. It yields the protein CASEHRADGTDTQYF.

This clonotype was observed at least ten times. This chain links TRBV11-3 with TRBJ2-2; TRBD2 matches at 13 bases. CDR3 size: 18 residues. The ends lost 4 bases at V and 2 bases at J; junction bases unmatched: 7. Germline CDR1 is SGHNT and CDR2 is YENEEA. The CDR3: CASSSRTSGSGNTGELFF. The CDR3 nucleotides are TGTGCCAGCAGCTCCCGGACTAGCGGGAGTGGCAACACCGGGGAGCTGTTTTTT. Using reference TRBV11-3 and TRBJ2-2 for the parts outside the CDR3, the full variable domain is EAGVVQSPRYKIIEKKQPVAFWCNPISGHNTLYWYLQNLGQGPELLIRYENEEAVDDSQLPKDRFSAERLKGVDSTLKIQPAELGDSAVYLCASSSRTSGSGNTGELFFGEGSRLTVL.

In its sample, this clonotype was seen many times. The chain recombines TRBV7-2 with TRBJ2-5; the D is unclear. The CDR3 loop spans 15 amino acids. Germline V lookup: CDR1 SGHTA, CDR2 FQGNSA. The V end was cut by 1 base, the J end by 2 bases, with 11 bases between. The CDR3: CASSLDRLEQETQYF. CDR3 nucleotides: TGTGCCAGCAGCTTAGATAGGCTGGAGCAAGAGACCCAGTACTTC.

The rearrangement joins TRBV5-5 to TRBJ2-1, with TRBD2 matching 10 bases. Germline values: CDR1 SGHKS, CDR2 YYEKEE (reference sequence). This CDR3 contains 16 residues. J gave up 5 bases and V 1 base, and 6 bases lay outside the gene matches. In DNA, the CDR3 is TGTGCCAGCAGCTTGCCGACTAGCGGGTTAAACAATGAGCAGTTCTTC. It encodes CASSLPTSGLNNEQFF.

The chain couples TRBV2 to TRBJ2-3, with TRBD2 matching 8 bases. Germline loops: CDR1 SNHLY, CDR2 FYNNEI. CDR3 length: 15 residues. Germline trimming cut 7 bases from V and 5 bases from J; bases unmatched to any gene: 11. As DNA, the CDR3 is TGTGCCAGCAACGGGAGGGGGACGACGGGAGATACGCAGTATTTT. Protein sequence: CASNGRGTTGDTQYF.

This clonotype has a handful of counts. V gene TRBV27 combines with J gene TRBJ2-3; no firm D call. Trimming left V 2 bases short and J 0 bases short, with 9 bases between. Germline V lookup: CDR1 MNHEY, CDR2 SMNVEV (reference sequence). The CDR3 runs 15 residues. The CDR3 region is CASSLGSHSTDTQYF. The CDR3 DNA reads as TGTGCCAGCAGTTTAGGGTCACACAGCACAGATACGCAGTATTTT.

The chain links TRBV12-3 or TRBV12-4 to TRBJ2-5; TRBD2 matches at 13 bases. The CDR3 contains 14 residues. V shed 8 bases and J 5 bases; nucleotides not matched to a gene: 5. The CDR3 nucleotides read TGTGCCAGCGGACTAGCGGGAGCATCGGAGACCCAGTACTTC. This translates into CASGLAGASETQYF.